The rows below give T cell receptor beta chains drawn from one sample of a study of shared clonotypes between healthy human individuals. TCRdb's copy holds only in-frame clones and misses some; the assay was immunoSEQ multiplex PCR. The sample lists over 2,000,000 clones; over 85% were seen once. Sample: naive CD8+ T cells from PBMCs. The origin of the receptors is a man aged 18 to 35 in good health. Some clones in this sample may be carry-over from other donors' samples. CDR3s include the opening cysteine and the closing phenylalanine or tryptophan. The D gene is left open where the match is weak. Size values are once, few and many counts, or a class for expanded clones, and some rows have none.

J	V	D	size	CDR3	DNA
TRBJ2-7	TRBV28	-	-	CASSTTEPGRLAYEQYF	TGTGCCAGCAGCACTACCGAACCGGGACGCCTGGCCTACGAGCAGTACTTC
TRBJ1-2	TRBV7-2	TRBD1	once	CASSLVRTGGDGYTF	TGTGCCAGCAGCTTAGTTCGGACAGGGGGCGATGGCTACACCTTC
TRBJ2-7	TRBV19	-	-	CATCGQGSYEQYF	TGTGCCACCTGTGGGCAGGGCTCCTACGAGCAGTACTTC
TRBJ2-7	TRBV9	TRBD1	-	CASSSRGSYEQYF	TGTGCCAGCAGCTCCAGGGGGTCCTACGAGCAGTACTTC
TRBJ1-2	TRBV7-9	-	-	CASSIGSGDLYGYTF	TGTGCCAGCAGCATCGGGTCCGGGGATCTCTATGGCTACACCTTC
TRBJ1-5	TRBV28	TRBD1	-	CASSPASGTGNQPQHF	TGTGCCAGCAGTCCCGCAAGTGGGACAGGAAATCAGCCCCAGCATTTT
TRBJ2-7	TRBV6-6	-	-	CASSSSNSYEQYF	TGTGCCAGCAGTTCCAGCAACTCCTACGAGCAGTACTTC
TRBJ2-7	TRBV5-4	TRBD2	-	CASSVGLAGGKEQYF	TGTGCCAGCAGCGTCGGACTAGCGGGTGGGAAAGAGCAGTACTTC
TRBJ2-7	TRBV30	-	-	CAWSVATYEQYF	TGTGCCTGGAGTGTAGCCACCTACGAGCAGTACTTC
TRBJ2-3	TRBV11-3	TRBD2	-	CASSRGMGLAGVTDTQYF	TGTGCCAGCAGCCGAGGAATGGGACTAGCGGGGGTCACAGATACGCAGTATTTT
TRBJ2-7	TRBV6-1	TRBD2	-	CASREAGLAGSYEQYF	TGTGCCAGCAGGGAAGCGGGACTAGCGGGCTCCTACGAGCAGTACTTC
TRBJ1-1	TRBV11-2	-	-	CASSLGGSVMNTEAFF	TGTGCCAGCAGCTTAGGAGGTTCAGTTATGAACACTGAAGCTTTCTTT
TRBJ1-2	TRBV28	TRBD1	few	CASSIGQGRYGYTF	TGTGCCAGCAGTATAGGACAGGGGCGTTATGGCTACACCTTC
TRBJ2-7	TRBV18	-	-	CASSPIREREAYEQYF	TGTGCCAGCTCACCGATCAGGGAGAGGGAAGCCTACGAGCAGTACTTC
TRBJ2-7	TRBV9	TRBD2	-	CASSPGLAGAHEQYF	TGTGCCAGCAGCCCTGGACTAGCGGGAGCTCACGAGCAGTACTTC
TRBJ2-3	TRBV27	TRBD1	-	CASSLSPRTGMTDTQYF	TGTGCCAGCAGTTTATCCCCCCGGACAGGGATGACAGATACGCAGTATTTT